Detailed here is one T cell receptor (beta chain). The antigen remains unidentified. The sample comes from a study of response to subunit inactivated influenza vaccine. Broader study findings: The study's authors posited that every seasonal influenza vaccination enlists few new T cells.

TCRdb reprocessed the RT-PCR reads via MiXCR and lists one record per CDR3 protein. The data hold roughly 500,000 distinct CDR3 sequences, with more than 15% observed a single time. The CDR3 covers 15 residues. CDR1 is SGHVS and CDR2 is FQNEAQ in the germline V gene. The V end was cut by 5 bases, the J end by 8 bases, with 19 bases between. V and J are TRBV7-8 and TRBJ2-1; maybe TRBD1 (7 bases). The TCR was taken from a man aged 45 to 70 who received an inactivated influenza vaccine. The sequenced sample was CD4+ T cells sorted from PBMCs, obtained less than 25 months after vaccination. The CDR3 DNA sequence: TGTGCCAGCAGCAAAGGGGGCGTGGGAGGCGATGAGCAGTTCTTC. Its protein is CASSKGGVGGDEQFF. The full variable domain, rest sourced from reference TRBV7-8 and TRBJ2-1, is GAGVSQSPRYKVAKRGQDVALRCDPISGHVSLFWYQQALGQGPEFLTYFQNEAQLDKSGLPSDRFFAERPEGSVSTLKIQRTQQEDSAVYLCASSKGGVGGDEQFFGPGTRLTVL.